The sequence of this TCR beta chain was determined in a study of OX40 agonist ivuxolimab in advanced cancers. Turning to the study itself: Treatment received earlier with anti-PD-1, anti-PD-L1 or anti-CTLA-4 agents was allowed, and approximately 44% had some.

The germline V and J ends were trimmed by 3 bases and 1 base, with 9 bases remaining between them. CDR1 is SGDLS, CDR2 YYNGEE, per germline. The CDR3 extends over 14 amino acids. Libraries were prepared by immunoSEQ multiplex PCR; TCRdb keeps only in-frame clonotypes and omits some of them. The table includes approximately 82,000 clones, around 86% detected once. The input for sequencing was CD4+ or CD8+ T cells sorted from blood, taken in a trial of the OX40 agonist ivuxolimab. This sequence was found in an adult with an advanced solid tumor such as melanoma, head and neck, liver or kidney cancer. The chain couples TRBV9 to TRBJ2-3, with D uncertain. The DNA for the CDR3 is TGTGCCAGCAGCGACCGGCGAGGCACAGATACGCAGTATTTT. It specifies CASSDRRGTDTQYF.